This TCR beta chain was observed in a study of control samples from healthy donors and cancer patients. Some clones are missing from TCRdb's copy, which holds only in-frame ones; the method was immunoSEQ multiplex PCR. The repertoire holds around 81,000 clones, just over 90% seen once, with over 1.3% in the top ten. The trim removed 4 bases at V and 5 bases at J, leaving 9 bases unmatched. The CDR3 extends over 15 amino acids. Looked up from germline, CDR1 is SGHNT and CDR2 is YYREEE (reference sequence). Material: blood. This TCR came from a woman aged 25 to 39 in good health. The V call is TRBV5-4, the J call TRBJ2-5, with 9 bases that match TRBD1. The CDR3 DNA reads TGTGCCAGCAGCGTAATTGACAGGGGGAGGGAGACCCAGTACTTC. Translated: CASSVIDRGRETQYF.